The entry below gives a single TCR beta chain sequence along with its context. The clone's antigen remains unknown. An end of the junction does not agree with germline; a read error may underlie this. Using the deep immunoSEQ assay, TCR CDR3 regions were amplified from genomic DNA by multiplex PCR. Genomic DNA extracted from each cell subset was distributed evenly over all wells of several immunoSEQ 96-well plates, and each plate served as one replicate. Each replicate PCR for sorted subsets received approximately 200 ng genomic DNA, equal to about 29,000 T cell genomes. Purified libraries were measured with a Qubit 3.0 fluorometer, size-checked on a Bioanalyzer 2100, and measured again with the KAPA Library Quantification kit. A separate single-read 150-cycle Illumina NextSeq 550 flow cell was used to sequence each immunoSEQ 96-well plate. As for how the authors treated the data: The immunoSEQ output contained only junctional sequences without quality scores, so filtering could not match that applied to full-length reads. Sequences were annotated with PyIR, a Python wrapper for IgBLAST v1.9, and V/J genes and CDR3 were assigned using IMGT germline references. Reads with weak V/J assignments (E-value above 1e-6), missing CDR3, stop codons, out-of-frame junctions, or ambiguous translated residues were removed. A V3J clonotype was defined by an identical inferred V gene, J gene, and CDR3 amino acid sequence. To compute the percentage overlap between repertoires, the number of shared unique clonotypes was divided by the size of the smaller repertoire. RTK rarefaction, the Chao1 estimator, and Recon v2.1 estimates of unobserved clonotypes were used to assess repertoire richness. OLGA was used to compute generation probabilities for all TCRbeta clonotypes that the gDNA method yielded from several donors. TCRdb stores this immuneACCESS table with in-frame sequences only. Part of the clones is absent; in the studies checked, under half of the shortfall reflects unresolved V genes, and no reason is known for the rest. The V and J calls and the clone size are those of that table, but D and trimming were determined from the DNA. In this sample the table shows 2 million to 2.5 million clones, 85% to 95% of which occur a single time. The ten top clones hold 0.39% of the sample.

The record originates from a study of shared clonotypes between healthy human individuals (dated by TCRdb to about 2020). General notes on the study: A couple of women and a few men aged 18 to 49 years were included in the cohort. For each donor, three plates each were used for CD4 naive and CD4 memory, two plates were used for CD8 naive, and one plate was used for CD8 memory. The study deeply sequenced blood TCR repertoires of several healthy adults to estimate repertoire size and the extent of clonotype sharing between individuals. To increase sequencing depth and limit assay-specific biases, different laboratories used diverse techniques to prepare libraries and sequence TCR repertoires. Leukapheresis yielded between about 0.9 and 8.9 billion PBMCs per donor. Overall study outcomes, separate from this receptor: Because the study included only a small number of donors, the genetic and exposure-history diversity represented was limited. Sampling was restricted to blood, and TCR repertoires in tissues likely differ from the TCR repertoires found in blood. When several donors were compared, the shared fraction of clonotypes was about 5.4% for naive CD4, 3% to 4% for naive CD8, more than 2% for memory CD4, and under 0.5% for memory CD8. Even with the large sequencing depth, rarefaction of the sorted-subset datasets indicated that sequencing was incomplete. Larger estimated clonotype richness was generally found for naive subsets than for memory subsets. Pairwise subsampling indicated that sequencing depth was expected to affect the degree of clonotype sharing among donors. Higher generation probabilities were observed for clonotypes shared by all four sorted-subset donors than for non-shared clonotypes.

The donors were healthy, HIV-negative adults with no recently reported acute infections or vaccinations. Every donor was a Caucasian adult living in Nashville, Tennessee, USA. CD4+ T cells were enriched through magnetic negative selection, after which naive cells were positively selected on CD45RA and the remaining negative fraction served as the memory subset. Blood was obtained by leukapheresis, after which PBMCs were separated by Ficoll-Histopaque density gradient centrifugation and cryopreserved in liquid nitrogen vapor phase. Purity and quantity of every magnetically sorted T cell population were checked by analytical flow cytometry. From each sorted fraction, genomic DNA was isolated and quantified by UV absorbance on a Nanodrop 2000c. CDR1 and CDR2, looked up from the germline V gene (reference sequence), are MNHNY and SVGAGI. The CDR3 holds 15 amino acids from the cysteine to the phenylalanine. The retained sequence is limited to the CDR3, 45 bases, with the frame set at the first base.

Sample: naive CD4+ T cells from PBMCs. This specimen's cell subset or site label, per the study, means: CD45RA+ positively selected. Recombination linked TRBV6-6 to TRBJ2-7, and TRBD2 aligns with 9 junction nucleotides. The TCR comes from a man younger than 35 in good health. Some clones in this sample may be carry-over from other donors' samples. The CDR3 sequence is CASSYPGTSSHEQYF. The nucleotide sequence reads as follows: TGTGCCAGCAGTTACCCAGGGACTAGCTCCCACGAGCAGTACTTC.